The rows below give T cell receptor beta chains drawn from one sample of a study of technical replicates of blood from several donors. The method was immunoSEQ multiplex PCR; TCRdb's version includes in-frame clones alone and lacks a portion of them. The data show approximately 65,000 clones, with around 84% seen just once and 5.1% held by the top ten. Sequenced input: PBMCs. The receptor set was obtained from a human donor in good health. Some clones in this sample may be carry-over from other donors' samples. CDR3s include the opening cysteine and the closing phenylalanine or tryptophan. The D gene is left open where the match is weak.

CSAGGYTEAFF,TGCAGTGCAGGGGGATACACTGAAGCTTTCTTT,NA,TRBV20-1,TRBJ1-1
CTSSQVPAGGGDTQYF,TGCACCAGCAGCCAAGTCCCCGCGGGAGGTGGTGATACGCAGTATTTT,NA,TRBV1,TRBJ2-3
CAWSVLRGNQPQHF,TGTGCCTGGAGTGTACTCAGAGGAAATCAGCCCCAGCATTTT,NA,TRBV30,TRBJ1-5
CASSPYGTGSRYEQYF,TGCGCCAGCAGCCCATACGGGACAGGGTCCCGCTACGAGCAGTACTTC,TRBD1,TRBV5-1,TRBJ2-7
CASRHGTPLTGLGEQYF,TGTGCCAGCAGGCACGGCACCCCCCTGACAGGGCTCGGCGAGCAGTACTTC,TRBD1,TRBV6-7,TRBJ2-7
CASSPAGTSGYIQYF,TGTGCCAGCAGCCCGGCCGGGACTAGTGGGTACATTCAGTACTTC,TRBD2,TRBV7-9,TRBJ2-4
CASSVGWDRGDEQYF,TGTGCCAGCAGCGTAGGTTGGGACAGGGGGGACGAGCAGTACTTC,TRBD1,TRBV9,TRBJ2-7
CASSSRTGGGTEAFF,TGTGCCAGCAGCTCACGGACAGGGGGGGGCACTGAAGCTTTCTTT,TRBD1,TRBV7-3,TRBJ1-1
CASTTSGGENNEQFF,TGCGCCAGCACGACTAGCGGGGGTGAAAACAATGAGCAGTTCTTC,TRBD2,TRBV23-1,TRBJ2-1
CASSTNRYLAGEIPEQYF,TGTGCCAGTAGTACCAATCGGTATTTAGCGGGAGAAATCCCCGAGCAGTACTTC,TRBD2,TRBV19,TRBJ2-7